This T cell receptor beta chain appears in the sequencing data of a study of T cell repertoires in cytomegalovirus infection. Study as a whole: A matching HLA type, together with CMV infection, was signaled by public TCR beta signatures.

From the reads, TCRdb called clonotypes with MiXCR, one entry per CDR3 protein. The data show 450,000 to 650,000 distinct CDR3 sequences, around 27% seen once. The sample holds a few counts of this clonotype. Germline assignment: CDR1 MNHEY and CDR2 SMNVEV (reference sequence). The CDR3 has 14 amino acids. V dropped 3 bases and J dropped 7 bases, with 14 bases sitting between them. The V and J genes are TRBV27 and TRBJ2-3; a weak D match, TRBD2 (6 bases). The source is a human donor in good health (CMV status not recorded). Some clones in this sample may be carry-over from other donors' samples. Sample: PBMCs. CDR3 coding DNA: TGTGCCAGCAGTTTGGGGGGATCCATTAATACGCAGTATTTT. It yields the protein CASSLGGSINTQYF.